This T cell receptor (beta chain) appears in the sequencing data of a study of cytomegalovirus exposure and HLA in healthy donors. Primers included in the PCR were 60 Vbeta and 13 Jbeta primers. Profiling relied on immunoSEQ multiplex PCR, and the TCRdb table lists in-frame clones only, not all of them. The sample holds around 280,000 clones, around 90% seen once. Donors were nominally healthy when sampled, though unrecorded immune exposures were likely. To note about this clone: Its antigen is undetermined.

Broader study findings: Confirmation in vitro established that three CMV-associated chains were specific for CMV antigens. Segments of the TCR beta V type were, in most cases, productive about 87% or about 30% of the time in an earlier analysis.

The CDR3 extends over 14 amino acids. Germline lookup yields CDR1 LNHDA and CDR2 SQIVND (reference sequence). V lost 3 bases and J lost 6, with 14 bases in between. The V gene is TRBV19, the J gene TRBJ1-2; a possible D gene is TRBD1 (6 bases). Specimen: PBMCs. This TCR was recovered from a woman aged 18-29 years in good health and CMV-seronegative. The CDR3 loop reads CASSIWPGVDGYTF. The CDR3 nucleotides are TGTGCCAGTAGTATTTGGCCAGGGGTAGATGGCTACACCTTC.